These 30 T cell receptor beta chains were sequenced from one sample in a study of T-cell reconstitution after alpha-beta-depleted transplantation in children. Molecular barcoding with unique molecular identifiers was used for the TCRbeta library. Via MiXCR, TCRdb re-called the PCR reads, giving one row per CDR3 protein. The sample consists of around 370,000 distinct CDR3 sequences, approximately 10% of them appearing once. Sequencing used PBMCs from the stem cell graft donor, obtained from the stem cell graft. The receptors here all came from a human donor who donated a stem cell graft to a child with acute lymphoblastic leukemia.

V and J are TRBV12-3 or TRBV12-4 and TRBJ2-7, with a weak D call TRBD2 (6 bases). The CDR3 has 15 amino acids. The germline V and J ends were trimmed by 0 bases and 6 bases, with 15 bases remaining between them. The CDR3 DNA follows: TGTGCCAGCAGTTTAGCCCGGAGGGGTGGTGGCGAGCAGTACTTC. Translated, it gives CASSLARRGGGEQYF.

V usage is TRBV20-1 and J usage is TRBJ2-2; 7 bases are a match to TRBD1. The germline gives CDR1 DFQATT, CDR2 SNEGSKA (reference sequence). V was clipped by 7 bases and J by 1 base; unmatched bases: 6. The CDR3 contains 14 residues. The CDR3 sequence: CSVHDRVNTGELFF. Written as DNA, the CDR3 is TGCAGTGTGCACGACAGGGTGAACACCGGGGAGCTGTTTTTT.

This clonotype was picked up many times. The genes are TRBV5-1 and TRBJ1-2; D uncertain. The germline V gene has CDR1 SGHRS and CDR2 YFSETQ. Trimming cost V 4 bases and J 0 bases, with 13 bases left between them. The CDR3 has 15 amino acids. As DNA, the CDR3 is TGCGCCAGCAGCCCATCGATAGTAGCTAACTATGGCTACACCTTC. Translated, it gives CASSPSIVANYGYTF.

This chain links TRBV7-8 with TRBJ1-1; D unclear. This CDR3 contains 17 residues. The V end was cut by 2 bases, the J end by 1 base, with 17 bases between. Germline V CDR1 and CDR2: SGHVS, FQNEAQ. This chain's CDR3 is CASSLFLGRDENTEAFF. In DNA, the CDR3 is TGTGCCAGCAGCTTATTTTTAGGTAGGGATGAGAACACTGAAGCTTTCTTT.

This clonotype came up many times. The rearrangement links TRBV20-1 to TRBJ2-5; D might be TRBD1 (5 bases). The V end lost 2 bases, the J end lost 5 bases, and 9 bases lay between the germline ends. This CDR3 has 12 residues. Germline-derived CDR1 and CDR2 are DFQATT and SNEGSKA (reference sequence). CDR3 bases: TGCAGTGCTAGACAGGGCGCGGAGACCCAGTACTTC. This encodes CSARQGAETQYF.

This chain uses TRBV29-1 with TRBJ2-1, with 7 bases fitting TRBD2. Looked up from germline, CDR1 is SQVTM and CDR2 is ANQGSEA. This CDR3 spans 14 amino acids. Trimming cost V 1 base and J 6 bases; bases outside gene matches: 6. This chain's CDR3 is CSVEGLAGTNEQFF. CDR3 DNA: TGCAGCGTTGAAGGACTAGCTGGTACCAATGAGCAGTTCTTC.

This clonotype was seen only a few times. The chain recombines TRBV9 with TRBJ1-2; D call uncertain. This CDR3 spans 16 amino acids. The V gene's germline CDR1 is SGDLS and CDR2 YYNGEE. V was pared by 0 bases and J by 4 bases, with 16 bases between. The CDR3 sequence is CASSVDLGGKFYGYTF. The CDR3 bases are TGTGCCAGCAGCGTAGATCTGGGAGGAAAGTTCTATGGCTACACCTTC.

This clonotype has ten or more counts. The chain links TRBV5-1 to TRBJ2-1, with D tentatively TRBD1 (6 bases). CDR1 and CDR2 from the germline V gene are SGHRS and YFSETQ. This CDR3 has 14 amino acids. Trimming cost V 7 bases and J 0 bases, with 11 bases left between them. The CDR3 region is CASSLDSSYNEQFF. DNA of the CDR3: TGCGCCAGCTCCCTGGACAGCTCCTACAATGAGCAGTTCTTC.

The CDR3 coding sequence is TGTGCCAGCAGCCCCGGACAGGGGGTCAACGAGCAGTACTTC. Residues: CASSPGQGVNEQYF. The chain combines TRBV7-3 with TRBJ2-7; TRBD1 matches 10 bases. The CDR3 has 14 residues. The germline V gene encodes CDR1 SGHTA and CDR2 FQGTGA. The ends lost 5 bases at V and 5 bases at J; junction bases unmatched: 6.

This clonotype has a count of ten or more. This chain links TRBV5-1 with TRBJ2-7, with a weak D call TRBD2 (5 bases). Germline CDR1 reads SGHRS; CDR2 reads YFSETQ. The CDR3 extends over 13 amino acids. Trimming took 4 bases from V and 5 from J, leaving 13 bases between them. CDR3: CASSPGISNEQYF. Written as DNA, the CDR3 is TGCGCCAGCAGCCCGGGAATCTCGAACGAGCAGTACTTC.

V is TRBV28 and J is TRBJ2-2; D uncertain. The CDR3 is 17 residues long. The V and J ends lost 6 bases and 1 base respectively, with 18 bases between them. Germline CDR1 is MDHEN and CDR2 is SYDVKM. The CDR3 DNA reads as TGTGCCAGCAGCCCCTTTATGAAGGAGCGGAACACCGGGGAGCTGTTTTTT. Residues: CASSPFMKERNTGELFF.

This clonotype has a handful of counts. The gene calls are TRBV20-1 and TRBJ2-1; D might be TRBD2 (5 bases). The V end was cut by 0 bases, the J end by 1 base, with 10 bases between. Per the germline V gene, CDR1 is DFQATT and CDR2 is SNEGSKA (reference sequence). This CDR3 spans 15 amino acids. The CDR3 DNA follows: TGCAGTGCTAGAGATCATCGGGGTTCCTACAATGAGCAGTTCTTC. Encoded protein: CSARDHRGSYNEQFF.

With respect to this clonotype: The CDR3 ends on some other residue instead of the conserved phenylalanine or tryptophan, so this is likely a read error. V is TRBV6-5 and J is TRBJ2-7; D might be TRBD2 (6 bases). The ends were cut back, 5 bases at V and 7 bases at J, with 12 bases in the middle. Germline V gene sequence: CDR1 MNHEY, CDR2 SVGAGI. The CDR3 extends over 12 amino acids. The CDR3 spells CASSASAGEQYS. As DNA, the CDR3 is TGTGCCAGCAGTGCCTCGGCGGGAGAGCAGTACTCC.

This clonotype was seen a few times. The chain carries TRBV10-3 and TRBJ1-5; 8 positions agree with TRBD1. Per germline, CDR1 ENHRY and CDR2 SYGVKD. J was trimmed by 5 bases and V by 8 bases; bases with no gene match: 5. The CDR3 is made up of 13 amino acids. The CDR3 protein is CAIAPDRDQPQHF. The CDR3 coding sequence is TGTGCCATCGCCCCGGACAGGGATCAGCCCCAGCATTTT.

This clonotype has ten or more counts. The chain is built from TRBV25-1 and TRBJ2-7, with 12 bases that match TRBD1. CDR3 length: 15 amino acids. The germline gives CDR1 MGHDK, CDR2 SYGVNS. V shed 7 bases, J shed 7 bases, and the junction held 11 bases outside the gene matches. The chain's CDR3 is CASTWSGTGGGEQYF. CDR3 nucleotide sequence: TGTGCCAGCACCTGGTCCGGGACAGGGGGCGGGGAGCAGTACTTC.

This chain links TRBV20-1 with TRBJ1-6; D gene ambiguous. The CDR3 has 13 residues. Germline V gene lookup returns CDR1 DFQATT and CDR2 SNEGSKA (reference sequence). Trimming pared 3 bases from V and 5 bases from J, leaving 8 bases between. The CDR3 DNA sequence: TGCAGTGCTAGGAGGGCAGATAATTCACCCCTCCACTTT. Protein product: CSARRADNSPLHF.

This clonotype has only a few counts. This sequence joins TRBV4-1 and TRBJ2-2, with 8 bases identical to TRBD2. Trimming cost V 6 bases and J 4 bases; bases outside gene matches: 10. In germline, CDR1 is MGHRA, CDR2 YSYEKL. This CDR3 has 16 amino acids. The CDR3 nucleotides are TGCGCCAGCAGACCCCCCGGGACTAGGGCCACCGGGGAGCTGTTTTTT. Protein: CASRPPGTRATGELFF.

This chain uses TRBV7-9 with TRBJ1-6; D call uncertain. The CDR3 covers 14 residues. Germline assignment: CDR1 SEHNR and CDR2 FQNEAQ (reference sequence). The V end was cut by 6 bases, the J end by 9 bases, with 15 bases between. DNA for the CDR3: TGTGCCAGCAGTTCAGGTTATAGTTCTTCACCCCTCCACTTT. It specifies CASSSGYSSSPLHF. The full variable domain, its missing parts supplied by reference TRBV7-9 and TRBJ1-6, is DTGVSQNPRHKITKRGQNVTFRCDPISEHNRLYWYRQTLGQGPEFLTYFQNEAQLEKSRLLSDRFSAERPKGSFSTLEIQRTEQGDSAMYLCASSSGYSSSPLHFGNGTRLTVT.

The chain is built from TRBV7-8 and TRBJ1-4, with 8 bases that match TRBD1. The CDR3 spans 15 residues. Looked up from germline, CDR1 is SGHVS and CDR2 is FQNEAQ. V gave up 5 bases and J gave up 7 bases; unmatched junction bases: 9. CDR3 loop: CASSTQQGGAEKLFF. Written as DNA, the CDR3 is TGTGCCAGCAGCACCCAACAGGGGGGCGCTGAAAAACTGTTTTTT.

The V and J genes are TRBV5-6 and TRBJ2-7, with TRBD1 matching over 8 bases. Germline trimming cut 6 bases from V and 3 bases from J; bases unmatched to any gene: 14. The CDR3 contains 16 residues. Germline lookup yields CDR1 SGHDT and CDR2 YYEEEE. Here the CDR3 reads CASKGLRTGYYYEQYF. CDR3 sequence (DNA): TGTGCCAGCAAAGGATTACGGACAGGGTACTACTACGAGCAGTACTTC.

This clonotype came up a few times. This rearrangement joins TRBV18 to TRBJ2-1; D ambiguous. Germline V lookup: CDR1 KGHSH, CDR2 LQKENI. CDR3 length: 15 amino acids. V lost 3 bases to trimming and J lost 0 bases, with 9 bases between them. CDR3 nucleotides: TGTGCCAGCTCACCCTCTGTCCTCTCCTACAATGAGCAGTTCTTC. Residues: CASSPSVLSYNEQFF. Using reference TRBV18 and TRBJ2-1 for the parts outside the CDR3, the full variable domain is NAGVMQNPRHLVRRRGQEARLRCSPMKGHSHVYWYRQLPEEGLKFMVYLQKENIIDESGMPKERFSAEFPKEGPSILRIQQVVRGDSAAYFCASSPSVLSYNEQFFGPGTRLTVL.

The CDR3 bases are TGTGCCAGCAGTCGACTAGCGCACCCCTACGAGCAGTACTTC. It codes for CASSRLAHPYEQYF. V gene TRBV6-2 or TRBV6-3 combines with J gene TRBJ2-7, with 8 bases matching TRBD2. The CDR3 is 14 residues long. Unmatched junction bases numbered 5, after V lost 5 bases and J lost 2 bases. The germline CDR1 and CDR2 sequences are MNHEY and SVGEGT.

The CDR3 bases are TGTGCCAGCAGCATTACGGGATACGAGCAGTACTTC. It codes for CASSITGYEQYF. J is TRBJ2-7 and V is TRBV5-5, with D possibly matching TRBD2 (5 bases). The CDR3 loop spans 12 amino acids. Germline assignment: CDR1 SGHKS and CDR2 YYEKEE (reference sequence). Trimming stripped 4 bases from V and 4 bases from J, with 9 bases between.

This clonotype has at least ten counts. CDR3 DNA: TGTGCCAGCAGCTCGTCCGGACTGGTCTACAATGAGCAGTTCTTC. It codes for CASSSSGLVYNEQFF. V usage is TRBV7-9 and J usage is TRBJ2-1, with D possibly being TRBD2 (5 bases). CDR1 SEHNR and CDR2 FQNEAQ come from the germline V gene (reference sequence). This CDR3 is built from 15 residues. V shed 4 bases and J shed 3 bases, with 13 bases lying between them.

There are a few counts of this clonotype. This chain uses TRBV5-1 with TRBJ2-1, with 15 bases identical to TRBD2. Per the germline V gene, CDR1 is SGHRS and CDR2 is YFSETQ. V dropped 4 bases and J dropped 1; count of bases not matched to a gene: 9. The CDR3 has 19 residues. As DNA, the CDR3 is TGCGCCAGCAGCCCCGCCGGGACTAGCGGGAGGCCTTCCTACAATGAGCAGTTCTTC. This codes for CASSPAGTSGRPSYNEQFF.

This clonotype was counted only a few times. The chain links TRBV5-1 to TRBJ1-1; TRBD1 matches 7 bases. The trim removed 0 bases at V and 5 bases at J, leaving 4 bases unmatched. The CDR3 contains 14 residues. Germline-derived CDR1 and CDR2 are SGHRS and YFSETQ. In DNA form, the CDR3 reads TGCGCCAGCAGCTTGGAGGCAGGGGGGACTGAAGCTTTCTTT. Protein product: CASSLEAGGTEAFF.

This clonotype was detected a few times. The chain links TRBV9 to TRBJ2-7, with unresolved D. CDR1 is SGDLS and CDR2 is YYNGEE in the germline V gene. The CDR3 runs 14 residues. Deletions cut 0 bases from V and 2 bases from J, with 9 bases between. The CDR3 region is CASSVGAFTYEQYF. The CDR3 nucleotides are TGTGCCAGCAGCGTAGGTGCCTTCACCTACGAGCAGTACTTC.

The rearrangement uses TRBV7-9 and TRBJ2-7, with TRBD1 as a possible D gene (7 bases). Trimming took off 4 bases at V and 6 bases at J, with 10 bases between the two ends. The CDR3 has 12 residues. Germline V CDR1 and CDR2: SEHNR, FQNEAQ (reference sequence). CDR3 loop: CASSSGGGEQYF. DNA for the CDR3: TGTGCCAGCAGCTCAGGGGGAGGCGAGCAGTACTTC. The full variable domain, in which reference TRBV7-9 and TRBJ2-7 provide the parts outside the CDR3, is DTGVSQNPRHKITKRGQNVTFRCDPISEHNRLYWYRQTLGQGPEFLTYFQNEAQLEKSRLLSDRFSAERPKGSFSTLEIQRTEQGDSAMYLCASSSGGGEQYFGPGTRLTVT.

V usage is TRBV7-3 and J usage is TRBJ2-1; either TRBD1 or TRBD2 may fit D (5 bases each). This CDR3 spans 15 amino acids. The germline CDR1 and CDR2 sequences are SGHTA and FQGTGA. Trimming removed 1 base from V and 3 bases from J, with 10 bases in between. The CDR3 loop reads CASSLNGGLYNEQFF. For the CDR3, the DNA is TGTGCCAGCAGCTTAAATGGGGGTCTCTACAATGAGCAGTTCTTC.

V is TRBV20-1 and J is TRBJ2-3, with TRBD1 as a possible D gene (5 bases). The V gene lost 3 bases and the J gene lost 0 bases, with 10 bases spanning the gap. Germline CDR1 DFQATT, CDR2 SNEGSKA (reference sequence). This CDR3 has 14 amino acids. Here the CDR3 DNA reads TGCAGTGCTAGGGGGCTTACTAGCACAGATACGCAGTATTTT. This codes for CSARGLTSTDTQYF.